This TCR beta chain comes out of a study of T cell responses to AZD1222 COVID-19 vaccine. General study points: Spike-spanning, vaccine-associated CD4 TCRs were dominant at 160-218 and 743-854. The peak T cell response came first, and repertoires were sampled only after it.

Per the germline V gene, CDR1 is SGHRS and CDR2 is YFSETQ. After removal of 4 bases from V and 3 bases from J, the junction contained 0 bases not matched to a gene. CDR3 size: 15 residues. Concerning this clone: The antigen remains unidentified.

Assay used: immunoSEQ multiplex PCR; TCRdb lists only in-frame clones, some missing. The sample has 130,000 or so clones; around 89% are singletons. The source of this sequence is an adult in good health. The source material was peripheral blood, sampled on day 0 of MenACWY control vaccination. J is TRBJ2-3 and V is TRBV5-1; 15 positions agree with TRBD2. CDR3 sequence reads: CASSGTSGRTDTQYF. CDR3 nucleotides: TGCGCCAGCAGCGGGACTAGCGGGAGGACAGATACGCAGTATTTT.